The rows below give T cell receptor beta chains drawn from one sample of a study of shared clonotypes between healthy human individuals. The data were produced by immunoSEQ multiplex PCR, yet TCRdb's version contains in-frame clones alone and is incomplete. The data show about 2.1 million clones, with about 92% seen just once and more than 1.5% held by the top ten. The specimen sequenced was naive CD8+ T cells from PBMCs. The receptors stem from a man between 18 and 35 years old in good health. Some clones in this sample may be carry-over from other donors' samples. Each CDR3 is given with its conserved first and last residue. The D gene is left open where the match is weak. Part of the rows lack a size; the others show once, few, many or a class for expanded clones.

d_gene	v_gene	j_gene	abundance	CDR3nt	CDR3aa
NA	TRBV12-5	TRBJ2-3	NA	TGTGCTAGTGGTTTGGTACTCCCCGCCGGGGCGACAGATACGCAGTATTTT	CASGLVLPAGATDTQYF
TRBD1	TRBV4-1	TRBJ2-2	NA	TGCGCCAGCAGCCGGGACAGGTTAAACACCGGGGAGCTGTTTTTT	CASSRDRLNTGELFF
TRBD1	TRBV28	TRBJ1-4	NA	TGTGCCAGCAGTTTGCGCCCCATAGGGACAGCTGAAAAACTGTTTTTT	CASSLRPIGTAEKLFF
TRBD1	TRBV9	TRBJ2-7	NA	TGTGCCAGCAGCGTCCGGGACAGTACCTACGAGCAGTACTTC	CASSVRDSTYEQYF
NA	TRBV7-8	TRBJ2-7	NA	TGTGCCAGCAGCTTAGCAGGGTTCGAGCAGTACTTC	CASSLAGFEQYF
NA	TRBV6-5	TRBJ2-3	few	TGTGCCAGCAGTTACTCGGGGAGCACAGATACGCAGTATTTT	CASSYSGSTDTQYF
TRBD1	TRBV9	TRBJ1-2	NA	TGTGCCAGCAGCGTAGACGGGACAGGGTATGATGGCTACACCTTC	CASSVDGTGYDGYTF
TRBD2	TRBV7-2	TRBJ2-2	NA	TGTGCCAGCAGCGATTTAGCGGGAGGCAGGTCCGGGGAGCTGTTTTTT	CASSDLAGGRSGELFF
NA	TRBV19	TRBJ2-2	few	TGTGCCAGCACCCCCCAGCGAACGAACACCGGGGAGCTGTTTTTT	CASTPQRTNTGELFF
TRBD2	TRBV6-5	TRBJ2-1	NA	TGTGCCAGCAGCCTCCCGGGACTACAAACGAGTGAGCAGTTCTTC	CASSLPGLQTSEQFF
NA	TRBV2	TRBJ2-7	NA	TGTGCCAGCAGTGAAGCGTTAGGGGCTAAGTACGAGCAGTACTTC	CASSEALGAKYEQYF
NA	TRBV7-9	TRBJ1-6	NA	TGTGCCAGCAGCCCGGCCGACAGTCGATATTCACCCCTCCACTTT	CASSPADSRYSPLHF
TRBD1	TRBV15	TRBJ1-2	NA	TGTGCCACCAAGTTATCCGGGACAGGGCCAACGGATGGCTACACCTTC	CATKLSGTGPTDGYTF
TRBD2	TRBV5-1	TRBJ2-1	NA	TGCGCCAGCAGCTTGGCCGGGCTAGCGGGACGGAACAATGAGCAGTTCTTC	CASSLAGLAGRNNEQFF
NA	TRBV7-3	TRBJ1-1	NA	TGTGCCAGCAGCTTAATTCGACAGTCGAACACTGAAGCTTTCTTT	CASSLIRQSNTEAFF
NA	TRBV9	TRBJ2-7	NA	TGTGCCAGCAGCGTAGATCCGACCCTGGGCGTTTACGAGCAGTACTTC	CASSVDPTLGVYEQYF
NA	TRBV28	TRBJ1-5	NA	TGTGCCAGCAGTGTCTTTGGCATAGCGAATCAGCCCCAGCATTTT	CASSVFGIANQPQHF
NA	TRBV7-9	TRBJ2-7	NA	TGTGCCAGCAGCTTAGTGGGGGACTCCTACGAGCAGTACTTC	CASSLVGDSYEQYF
TRBD1	TRBV11-2	TRBJ2-5	NA	TGTGCCAGCAGCTTAACCACAGGGGCGGAGACCCAGTACTTC	CASSLTTGAETQYF
TRBD1	TRBV13	TRBJ1-1	NA	TGTGCCAGCAGCTTATTAAGCGTTATGGAAGGGGACAGCTTTCTGAACACTGAAGCTTTCTTT	CASSLLSVMEGDSFLNTEAFF
TRBD1	TRBV2	TRBJ2-7	once	TGTGCCACATCACCAGGGGGTTACTCCTACGAGCAGTACTTC	CATSPGGYSYEQYF
NA	TRBV15	TRBJ2-3	NA	TGTGCCACCAGCAGCGGAGGAGGGGGATATACGCAGTATTTT	CATSSGGGGYTQYF
NA	TRBV15	TRBJ1-1	NA	TGTGCCACCACGGGCTACGGCACTGAAGCTTTCTTT	CATTGYGTEAFF
NA	TRBV28	TRBJ2-7	NA	TGTGCCAGCAGTCCCCTTAGTGCTAGCGTCTACGAGCAGTACTTC	CASSPLSASVYEQYF
NA	TRBV7-8	TRBJ1-5	few	TGTGCCAGCAGCTTAGATAAAGCCTATCAGCCCCAGCATTTT	CASSLDKAYQPQHF
NA	TRBV27	TRBJ2-1	NA	TGTGCCAGCACCCTTGACGGGAGCGAGCAGTTCTTC	CASTLDGSEQFF
NA	TRBV7-6	TRBJ1-1	NA	TGTGCCAGCAGCTTAGGCCCCGGTGTATTGAACACTGAAGCTTTCTTT	CASSLGPGVLNTEAFF
TRBD1	TRBV27	TRBJ2-7	NA	TGTGCCAGCAGGACAGGGGGATACTACGAGCAGTACTTC	CASRTGGYYEQYF
NA	TRBV4-3	TRBJ1-1	NA	TGCGCCAGCTCAGAGGGGGGGTCCGACCCTTTCTTT	CASSEGGSDPFF
NA	TRBV7-8	TRBJ1-4	NA	TGTGCCAGCAGCTTATCGGGGGGGGCGCAGCATGAAAAACTGTTTTTT	CASSLSGGAQHEKLFF
NA	TRBV5-1	TRBJ2-1	NA	TGCGCCAGCAGCTTTTGGGGTAGCGGATCGAGCTCCTACAATGAGCAGTTCTTC	CASSFWGSGSSSYNEQFF
TRBD1	TRBV6-1	TRBJ2-1	NA	TGTGCCAGCAGTGACTACAGGACAGGCAGCAATGAGCAGTTCTTC	CASSDYRTGSNEQFF
TRBD1	TRBV6-6	TRBJ2-1	NA	TGTGCCAGCAGGAACAGGGGTTCCAATGAGCAGTTCTTC	CASRNRGSNEQFF
NA	TRBV7-2	TRBJ1-2	NA	TGTGCCAGCAGCTTATCGGGGCGGCCAGGTACAGACTATGGCTACACCTTC	CASSLSGRPGTDYGYTF
TRBD1	TRBV5-1	TRBJ1-2	NA	TGCGCCAGCAGCTTCGGGCTTAGGGACAGGGAGAACTATGGCTACACCTTC	CASSFGLRDRENYGYTF
TRBD1	TRBV5-1	TRBJ2-5	NA	TGCGCCAGCAGCTTGGTGGCGGGGACAGGAGGAGAGACCCAGTACTTC	CASSLVAGTGGETQYF
NA	TRBV7-2	TRBJ2-7	NA	TGTGCCAGCAGCTTAGTGGTCAGGACCTACGAGCAGTACTTC	CASSLVVRTYEQYF
NA	TRBV10-3	TRBJ1-5	NA	TGTGCCATCAGTGAGTCGGCAGGGTCCTATAGCAATCAGCCCCAGCATTTT	CAISESAGSYSNQPQHF
TRBD2	TRBV7-3	TRBJ2-7	once	TGTGCCAGCAGCTTAAACCGACTAGCGGGAGTGTCCCGGGTCCGCGAGCAGTACTTC	CASSLNRLAGVSRVREQYF
NA	TRBV15	TRBJ2-3	NA	TGTGCCACCAGCCGCCTTAATGGGGCCACAGATACGCAGTATTTT	CATSRLNGATDTQYF
NA	TRBV6-6	TRBJ2-7	NA	TGTGCCAGCAGCCCCGTAAACTACGAGCAGTACTTC	CASSPVNYEQYF
NA	TRBV5-6	TRBJ2-2	NA	TGTGCCAGCAGCTCCCCTCGGGAAAGGAACACCGGGGAGCTGTTTTTT	CASSSPRERNTGELFF
NA	TRBV27	TRBJ2-1	NA	TGTGCCAGCAGTTTATCTAGCGGAAGCTCCTACAATGAGCAGTTCTTC	CASSLSSGSSYNEQFF
NA	TRBV7-8	TRBJ2-2	NA	TGTGCCAGCAGCTTAGGGACGGTGGAGCTGTTTTTT	CASSLGTVELFF
NA	TRBV5-6	TRBJ2-5	NA	TGTGCCAGCAGCTTGGAGGGGGACGAGACCCAGTACTTC	CASSLEGDETQYF
TRBD1	TRBV27	TRBJ2-4	NA	TGTGCCAGCAGTTCAAGGACAGGGCGCGGCGGCATTCAGTACTTC	CASSSRTGRGGIQYF
NA	TRBV28	TRBJ1-5	NA	TGTGCCAGCAGTTTATGGATTCGGGGGTTTGAAGGCCAGCCCCAGCATTTT	CASSLWIRGFEGQPQHF
NA	TRBV7-6	TRBJ2-7	NA	TGTGCCAGCAGCCCCCGGGACAAAGCCTCCTACGAGCAGTACTTC	CASSPRDKASYEQYF
TRBD2	TRBV7-3	TRBJ2-3	NA	TGTGCCAGCAGCTTAATCCCGGGAGGCGCAGATACGCAGTATTTT	CASSLIPGGADTQYF
NA	TRBV6-5	TRBJ2-1	NA	TGTGCCAGCACCCAGGGTGGAGCGAGCTACAATGAGCAGTTCTTC	CASTQGGASYNEQFF
NA	TRBV5-1	TRBJ2-1	NA	TGCGCCAGCAGCTCCGAAAATGTGGTTAGCAATGAGCAGTTCTTC	CASSSENVVSNEQFF
TRBD2	TRBV6-6	TRBJ2-7	NA	TGTGCCAGCAGTTTCGCGCTAGCGGGAGAAGGGGAGCAGTACTTC	CASSFALAGEGEQYF
NA	TRBV6-5	TRBJ2-7	NA	TGTGCCAGCAGTCCGGGAACCTACGAGCAGTACTTC	CASSPGTYEQYF